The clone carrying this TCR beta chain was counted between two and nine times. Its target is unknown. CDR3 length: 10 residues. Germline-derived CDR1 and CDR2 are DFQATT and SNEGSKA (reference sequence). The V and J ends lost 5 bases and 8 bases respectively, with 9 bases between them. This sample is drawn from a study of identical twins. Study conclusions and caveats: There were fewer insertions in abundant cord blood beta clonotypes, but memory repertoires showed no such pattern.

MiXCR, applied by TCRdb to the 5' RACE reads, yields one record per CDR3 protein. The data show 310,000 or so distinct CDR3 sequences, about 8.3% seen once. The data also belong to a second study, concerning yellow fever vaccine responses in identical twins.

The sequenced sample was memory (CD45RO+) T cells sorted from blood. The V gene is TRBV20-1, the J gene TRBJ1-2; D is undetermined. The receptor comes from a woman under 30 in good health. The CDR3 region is CSAPLGGYTF. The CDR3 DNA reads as TGCAGTGCTCCCCTCGGGGGCTACACCTTC.